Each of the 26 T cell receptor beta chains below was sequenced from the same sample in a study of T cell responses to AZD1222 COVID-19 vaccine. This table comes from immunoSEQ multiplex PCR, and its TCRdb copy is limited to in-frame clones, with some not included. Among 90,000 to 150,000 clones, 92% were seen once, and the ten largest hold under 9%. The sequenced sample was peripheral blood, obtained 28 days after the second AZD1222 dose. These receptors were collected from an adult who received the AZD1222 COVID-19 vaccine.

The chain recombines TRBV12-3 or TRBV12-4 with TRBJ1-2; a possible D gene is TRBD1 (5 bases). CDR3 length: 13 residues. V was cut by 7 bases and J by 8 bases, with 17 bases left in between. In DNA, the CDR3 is TGTGCCAGCACCCAGTGGGGGAGGGGCGGCTACACCTTC. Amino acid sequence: CASTQWGRGGYTF.

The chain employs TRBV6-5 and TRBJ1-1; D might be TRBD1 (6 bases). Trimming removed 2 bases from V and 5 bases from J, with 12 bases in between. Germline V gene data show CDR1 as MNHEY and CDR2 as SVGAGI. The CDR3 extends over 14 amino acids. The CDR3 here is CASSYGGLDTEAFF. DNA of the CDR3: TGTGCCAGCAGTTACGGGGGGCTGGATACTGAAGCTTTCTTT.

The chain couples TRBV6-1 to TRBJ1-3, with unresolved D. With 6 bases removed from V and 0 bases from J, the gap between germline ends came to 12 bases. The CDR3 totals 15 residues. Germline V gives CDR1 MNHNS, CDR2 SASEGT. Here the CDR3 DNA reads TGTGCCAGCAGCCACAATCCGGGCTCTGGAAACACCATATATTTT. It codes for CASSHNPGSGNTIYF.

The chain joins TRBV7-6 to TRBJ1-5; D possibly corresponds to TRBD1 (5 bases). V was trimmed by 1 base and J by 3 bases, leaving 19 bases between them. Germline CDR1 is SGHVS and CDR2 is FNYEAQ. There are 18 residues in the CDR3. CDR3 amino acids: CASSLGGLRDGLNQPQHF. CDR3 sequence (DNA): TGTGCCAGCAGCTTAGGGGGCCTCCGGGACGGACTCAATCAGCCCCAGCATTTT.

CDR3 amino acids: CAISYEVSGSTDTQYF. The CDR3 DNA sequence: TGTGCCATCAGCTACGAAGTTAGCGGGAGCACAGATACGCAGTATTTT. This rearrangement joins TRBV10-3 to TRBJ2-3, with 7 positions matching TRBD2. Germline trimming cut 6 bases from V and 0 bases from J; bases unmatched to any gene: 9. This CDR3 is built from 16 residues. Germline V lookup: CDR1 ENHRY, CDR2 SYGVKD.

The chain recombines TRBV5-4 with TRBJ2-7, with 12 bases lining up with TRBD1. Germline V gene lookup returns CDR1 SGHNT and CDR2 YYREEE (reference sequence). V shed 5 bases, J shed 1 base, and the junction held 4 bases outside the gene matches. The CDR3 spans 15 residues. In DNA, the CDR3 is TGTGCCAGCAGTTCGGGACAGGGGGCATCCTACGAGCAGTACTTC. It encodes CASSSGQGASYEQYF.

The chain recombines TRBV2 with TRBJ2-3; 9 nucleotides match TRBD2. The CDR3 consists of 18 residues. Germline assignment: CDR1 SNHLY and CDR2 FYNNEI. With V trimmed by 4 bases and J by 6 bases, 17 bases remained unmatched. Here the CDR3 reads CASSVRPGWRGGGDTQYF. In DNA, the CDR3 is TGTGCCAGCAGTGTCCGACCAGGATGGCGGGGGGGCGGGGATACGCAGTATTTT.

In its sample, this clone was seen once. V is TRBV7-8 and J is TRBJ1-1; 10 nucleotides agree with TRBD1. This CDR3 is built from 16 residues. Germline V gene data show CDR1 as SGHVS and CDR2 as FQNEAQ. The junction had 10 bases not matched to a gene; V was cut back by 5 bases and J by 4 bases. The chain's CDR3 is CASSPTGTGVSTEAFF. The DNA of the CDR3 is TGTGCCAGCAGCCCCACCGGGACAGGGGTTTCCACTGAAGCTTTCTTT.

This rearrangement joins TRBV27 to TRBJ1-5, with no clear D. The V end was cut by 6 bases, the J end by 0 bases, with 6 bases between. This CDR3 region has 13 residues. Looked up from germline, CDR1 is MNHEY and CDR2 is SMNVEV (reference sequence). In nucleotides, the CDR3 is TGTGCCAGCAGACAAAATAGCAATCAGCCCCAGCATTTT. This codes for CASRQNSNQPQHF.

The CDR3 spells CASAQEDNQPQHF. CDR3 nucleotide sequence: TGTGCCAGCGCTCAGGAGGATAATCAGCCCCAGCATTTT. The rearrangement uses TRBV6-4 and TRBJ1-5; D is undetermined. Per the germline V gene, CDR1 is MRHNA and CDR2 is SNTAGT. The CDR3 length is 13 residues. V lost 8 bases and J lost 4, with 12 bases in between.

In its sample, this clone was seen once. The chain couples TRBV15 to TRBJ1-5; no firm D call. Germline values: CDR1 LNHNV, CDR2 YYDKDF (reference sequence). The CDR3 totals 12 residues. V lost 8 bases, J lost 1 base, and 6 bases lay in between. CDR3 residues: CATDDSNQPQHF. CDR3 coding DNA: TGTGCCACCGATGACAGCAATCAGCCCCAGCATTTT. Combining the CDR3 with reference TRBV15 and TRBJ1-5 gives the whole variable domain DAMVIQNPRYQVTQFGKPVTLSCSQTLNHNVMYWYQQKSSQAPKLLFHYYDKDFNNEADTPDNFQSRRPNTSFCFLDIRSPGLGDTAMYLCATDDSNQPQHFGDGTRLSIL.

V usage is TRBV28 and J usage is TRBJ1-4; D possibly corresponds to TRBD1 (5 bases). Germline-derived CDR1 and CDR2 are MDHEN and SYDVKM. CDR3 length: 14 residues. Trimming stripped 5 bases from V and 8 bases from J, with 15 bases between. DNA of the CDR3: TGTGCCAGCAGTCTAAAGGGACCGCTCGAAAAACTGTTTTTT. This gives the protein CASSLKGPLEKLFF. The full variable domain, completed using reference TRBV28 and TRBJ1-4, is DVKVTQSSRYLVKRTGEKVFLECVQDMDHENMFWYRQDPGLGLRLIYFSYDVKMKEKGDIPEGYSVSREKKERFSLILESASTNQTSMYLCASSLKGPLEKLFFGSGTQLSVL.

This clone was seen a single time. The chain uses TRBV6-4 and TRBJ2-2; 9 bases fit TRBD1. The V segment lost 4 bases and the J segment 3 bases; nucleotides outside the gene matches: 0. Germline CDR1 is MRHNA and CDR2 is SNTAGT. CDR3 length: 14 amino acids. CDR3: CASSGDRDTGELFF. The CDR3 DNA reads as TGTGCCAGCAGTGGGGACAGGGACACCGGGGAGCTGTTTTTT.

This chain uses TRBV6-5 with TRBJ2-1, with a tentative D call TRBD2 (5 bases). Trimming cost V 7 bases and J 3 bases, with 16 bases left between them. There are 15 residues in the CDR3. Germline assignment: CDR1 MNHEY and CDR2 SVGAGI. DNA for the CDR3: TGTGCCAGCAAAGAAGGCGGACTTAGCTACAATGAGCAGTTCTTC. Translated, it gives CASKEGGLSYNEQFF.

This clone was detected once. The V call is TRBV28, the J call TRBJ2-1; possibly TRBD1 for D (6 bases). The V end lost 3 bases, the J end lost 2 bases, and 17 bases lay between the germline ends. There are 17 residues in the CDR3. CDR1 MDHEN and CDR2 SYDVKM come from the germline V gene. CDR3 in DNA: TGTGCCAGCAGTTTCCTGGTGGGGGCAGGAACCTACAATGAGCAGTTCTTC. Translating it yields CASSFLVGAGTYNEQFF.

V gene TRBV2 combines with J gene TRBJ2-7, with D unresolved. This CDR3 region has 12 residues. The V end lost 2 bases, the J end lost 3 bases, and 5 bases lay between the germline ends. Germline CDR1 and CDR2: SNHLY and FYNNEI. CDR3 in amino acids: CASSERLYEQYF. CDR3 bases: TGTGCCAGCAGTGAAAGGCTCTACGAGCAGTACTTC.

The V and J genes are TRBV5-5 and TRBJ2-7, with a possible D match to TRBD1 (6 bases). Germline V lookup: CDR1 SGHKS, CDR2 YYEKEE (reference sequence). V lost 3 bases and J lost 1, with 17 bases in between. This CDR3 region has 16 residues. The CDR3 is CASSSLQGSESYEQYF. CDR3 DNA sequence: TGTGCCAGCAGCTCATTACAGGGTAGCGAATCCTACGAGCAGTACTTC. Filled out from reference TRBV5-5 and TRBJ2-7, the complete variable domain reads DAGVTQSPTHLIKTRGQQVTLRCSPISGHKSVSWYQQVLGQGPQFIFQYYEKEERGRGNFPDRFSARQFPNYSSELNVNALLLGDSALYLCASSSLQGSESYEQYFGPGTRLTVT.

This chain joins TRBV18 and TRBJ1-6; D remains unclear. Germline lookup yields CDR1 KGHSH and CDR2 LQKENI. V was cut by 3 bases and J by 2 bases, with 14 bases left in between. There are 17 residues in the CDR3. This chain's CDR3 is CASSPGEGRTYNSPLHF. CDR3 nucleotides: TGTGCCAGCTCACCCGGGGAGGGAAGAACCTATAATTCACCCCTCCACTTT.

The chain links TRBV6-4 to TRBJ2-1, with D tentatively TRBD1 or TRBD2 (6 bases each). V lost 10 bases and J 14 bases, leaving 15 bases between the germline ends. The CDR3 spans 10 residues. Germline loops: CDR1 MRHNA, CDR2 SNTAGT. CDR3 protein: CAIPGAHEFF. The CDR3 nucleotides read TGTGCCATCCCGGGGGCTCATGAGTTCTTC.

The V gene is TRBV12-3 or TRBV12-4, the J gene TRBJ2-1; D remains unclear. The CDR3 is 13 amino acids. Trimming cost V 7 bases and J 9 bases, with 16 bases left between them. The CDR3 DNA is TGTGCCAGCACTCTCGACCCCTCGGGTGAGCAGTTCTTC. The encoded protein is CASTLDPSGEQFF.

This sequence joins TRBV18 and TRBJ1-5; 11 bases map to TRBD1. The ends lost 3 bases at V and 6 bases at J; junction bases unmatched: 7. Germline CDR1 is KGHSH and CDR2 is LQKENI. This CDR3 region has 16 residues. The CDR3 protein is CASSPMDRGLGQPQHF. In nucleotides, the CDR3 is TGTGCCAGCTCACCCATGGACAGGGGGCTAGGTCAGCCCCAGCATTTT.

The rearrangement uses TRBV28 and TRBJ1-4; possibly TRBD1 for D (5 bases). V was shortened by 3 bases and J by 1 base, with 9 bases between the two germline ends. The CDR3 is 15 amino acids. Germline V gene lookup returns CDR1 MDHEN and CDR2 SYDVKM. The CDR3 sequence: CASSFGGGTNEKLFF. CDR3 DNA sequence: TGTGCCAGCAGTTTTGGGGGTGGAACTAATGAAAAACTGTTTTTT.

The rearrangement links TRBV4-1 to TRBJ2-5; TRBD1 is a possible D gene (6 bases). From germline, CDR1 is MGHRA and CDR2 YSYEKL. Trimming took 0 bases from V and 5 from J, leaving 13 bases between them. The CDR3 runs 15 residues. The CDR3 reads CASSQEDRMGETQYF. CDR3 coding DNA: TGCGCCAGCAGCCAAGAAGACAGGATGGGGGAGACCCAGTACTTC.

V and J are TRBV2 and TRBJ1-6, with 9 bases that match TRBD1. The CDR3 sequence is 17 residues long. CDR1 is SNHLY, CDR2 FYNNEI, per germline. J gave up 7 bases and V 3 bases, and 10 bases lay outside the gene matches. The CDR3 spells CASSDVRGGQGNSPLHF. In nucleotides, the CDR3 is TGTGCCAGCAGTGACGTTCGGGGGGGACAGGGAAATTCACCCCTCCACTTT.

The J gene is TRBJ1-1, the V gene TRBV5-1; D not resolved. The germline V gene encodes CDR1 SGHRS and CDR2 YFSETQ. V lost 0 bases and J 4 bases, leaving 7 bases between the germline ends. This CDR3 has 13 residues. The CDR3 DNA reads TGCGCCAGCAGCTTGGTTCGGGGCACTGAAGCTTTCTTT. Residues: CASSLVRGTEAFF.

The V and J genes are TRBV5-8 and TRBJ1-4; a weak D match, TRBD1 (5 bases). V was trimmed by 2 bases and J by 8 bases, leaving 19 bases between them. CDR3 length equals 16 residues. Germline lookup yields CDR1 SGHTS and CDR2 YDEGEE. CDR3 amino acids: CASSLWHGQGDEKLFF. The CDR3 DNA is TGTGCCAGCAGCTTATGGCATGGTCAGGGCGACGAAAAACTGTTTTTT. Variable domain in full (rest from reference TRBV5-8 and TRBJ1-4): EAGVTQSPTHLIKTRGQQATLRCSPISGHTSVYWYQQALGLGLQFLLWYDEGEERNRGNFPPRFSGRQFPNYSSELNVNALELEDSALYLCASSLWHGQGDEKLFFGSGTQLSVL.